These T cell receptor beta chains were read from a single sample in a study of shared clonotypes between healthy human individuals. The data were produced by immunoSEQ multiplex PCR, yet TCRdb's version contains in-frame clones alone and is incomplete. The data show some 800,000 clones, over 90% seen once. Sequenced material: naive CD8+ T cells sorted from blood. The origin of the receptors is a man aged 25 to 45 in good health. The CDR3 runs from the conserved cysteine through the conserved F or W. The D gene is left open where the match is weak. Not all rows give a size; the values are once, few, many and, for expanded clones, a class.

D gene	clone size	J gene	V gene	CDR3 DNA	CDR3 protein
-	-	TRBJ2-2	TRBV27	TGTGCCAGCAGTTTTTCTGGCAGGCCCACCGGGGAGCTGTTTTTT	CASSFSGRPTGELFF
-	once	TRBJ2-3	TRBV2	TGTGCCAGCAGTGAACGGGGTGGGAAGGGCACAGATACGCAGTATTTT	CASSERGGKGTDTQYF
TRBD2	-	TRBJ2-7	TRBV13	TGTGCCAGCAGCTCTACCGGACTAGCGGTCAACTACGAGCAGTACTTC	CASSSTGLAVNYEQYF
-	-	TRBJ1-2	TRBV19	TGTGCCAGTCTAGGACCTCTTGATGGCTACACCTTC	CASLGPLDGYTF
-	-	TRBJ1-5	TRBV9	TGTGCCAGCAGCGTAGACGGGGGGGCCCACAATCAGCCCCAGCATTTT	CASSVDGGAHNQPQHF
-	-	TRBJ2-7	TRBV2	TGTGCCAGCACCGGTGGGCGCCACGAGCAGTACTTC	CASTGGRHEQYF
-	once	TRBJ1-1	TRBV29-1	TGCAGCGTTGTAAGGGGGTTTACCCCTGAAGCTTTCTTT	CSVVRGFTPEAFF
TRBD1	-	TRBJ2-7	TRBV27	TGTGCCAGCACCGTGACAGGGGGCGCGTACGAGCAGTACTTC	CASTVTGGAYEQYF
-	-	TRBJ2-7	TRBV6-5	TGTGCCAGCAGTTACGCAGGGGTCTACGAGCAGTACTTC	CASSYAGVYEQYF
-	-	TRBJ2-3	TRBV5-6	TGTGCCAGCAGCTCTATGAAGCCTGGCGGGTCTAGCACAGATACGCAGTATTTT	CASSSMKPGGSSTDTQYF
TRBD1	-	TRBJ2-3	TRBV11-3	TGTGCCAGCAGTCAGTCAGGGGGCGGCGGGCGTTCTCCCACAGATACGCAGTATTTT	CASSQSGGGGRSPTDTQYF
-	-	TRBJ2-1	TRBV13	TGTGCCAGCAGCCCGGACATAGATTCCTACAATGAGCAGTTCTTC	CASSPDIDSYNEQFF
-	-	TRBJ2-7	TRBV19	TGTGCCAGTAGTATATTTGGCAGGGGATCGTACGAGCAGTACTTC	CASSIFGRGSYEQYF